At least ten counts were recorded for the clone carrying this TCR beta chain. The sample comes from a study of T cells in Graves' hyperthyroidism and ophthalmopathy. Authors of the study amplified TCR beta CDR3 regions from RNA transcripts. Initially, a first-round RT-PCR of the TCR CDR3 employed the HTBI primer set. TCRdb re-called the multiplex PCR reads with MiXCR, one entry per CDR3 protein. The profile shows about 620,000 distinct CDR3 sequences, 15% to 20% of them singletons. This CDR3 is 12 amino acids long. Trimming shortened V by 7 bases and J by 2 bases, and 8 bases separated the two germline ends. CDR1 is SEHNR and CDR2 is FQNEAQ in the germline V gene (reference sequence).

Sequences were obtained from blood. This chain connects TRBV7-9 to TRBJ1-1, with no clear D. The receptor comes from a woman in her thirties with Graves' hyperthyroidism. The CDR3 nucleotides read TGTGCCAGCAAATCGGTAAACACTGAAGCTTTCTTT. Its translation is CASKSVNTEAFF.